The sequence of this T cell receptor beta chain was determined in a study of CXCR3-negative and CXCR3-positive naive CD8 T cells. Background on the study: Sequencing gave roughly 130 million TRB reads overall, about 1.5 +/- 0.3 million per library.

Triplicates of under 350,000 cells were sorted from each CD8+ T cell subset. Study-wide findings and caveats: In CXCR3-positive naive cells, the TRB CDR3s were more hydrophobic than in CXCR3-negative naive cells. For memory CD8+ cells diversity was much lower, but both naive subsets had comparably high diversity.

Germline V gives CDR1 SEHNR, CDR2 FQNEAQ (reference sequence). This CDR3 spans 15 amino acids. UMI-labeled 5' RACE yielded the TRB cDNA libraries. TCRdb reanalyzed the 5' RACE reads and collapses them to one entry per CDR3 protein, without DNA. The sample data list some 130,000 distinct CDR3 sequences. With respect to this clonotype: The antigen remains unidentified.

Sequenced material: naive CXCR3- CD8+ T cells from blood. Specified subset: CD45RO-CCR7+CD27+CD95- naive CD8+ T cells lacking CXCR3 (TNR3-). The chain couples TRBV7-9 to TRBJ2-1; TCRdb's D call of TRBD1 is untestable without DNA. This clonotype was obtained from a human donor in good health. Some clones in this sample may be carry-over from other donors' samples. CDR3 in amino acids: CASSLGLGLDNEQFF.